This T cell receptor beta chain is from a study of identical twins. Broader study findings: Out-of-frame TCR alpha sharing in monozygotic twins exceeded recombination model predictions. Within cord blood, abundant beta clonotypes carried fewer insertions, but memory repertoires showed no such trend. When twins shared out-of-frame alpha sequences, those sequences had excess low generation probability.

J was trimmed by 0 bases and V by 5 bases; bases with no gene match: 15. The germline V gene has CDR1 DFQATT and CDR2 SNEGSKA (reference sequence). This CDR3 comprises 18 residues. TCRdb processed the 5' RACE reads anew with MiXCR; each CDR3 protein has one entry. This table holds about 920,000 distinct CDR3 sequences, 9% to 15% found once. In its sample, this clonotype was seen a few times. Its specificity is unknown. Donors uniformly comprised healthy Caucasians. This sample also belongs to another study, concerning yellow fever vaccine responses in identical twins.

The V and J genes are TRBV20-1 and TRBJ2-1, with 8 positions matching TRBD2. Source material: PBMCs. This TCR was sampled from a woman aged 18-35 years in good health. This CDR3 reads CSAARFGGVGISYNEQFF. The CDR3 DNA is TGCAGTGCTGCTAGATTCGGGGGGGTGGGGATCTCCTACAATGAGCAGTTCTTC.